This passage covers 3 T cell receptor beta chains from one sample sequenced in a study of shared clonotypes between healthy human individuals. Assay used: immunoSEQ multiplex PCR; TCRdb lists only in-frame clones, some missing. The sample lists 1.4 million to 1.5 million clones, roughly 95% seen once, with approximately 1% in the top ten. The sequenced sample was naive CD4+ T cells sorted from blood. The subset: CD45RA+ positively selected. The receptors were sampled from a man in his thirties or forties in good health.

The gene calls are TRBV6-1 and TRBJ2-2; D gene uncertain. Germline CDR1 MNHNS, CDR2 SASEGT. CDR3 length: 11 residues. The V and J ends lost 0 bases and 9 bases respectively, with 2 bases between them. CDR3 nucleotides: TGTGCCAGCAGTGAAGCCCGGGAGCTGTTTTTT. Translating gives CASSEARELFF.

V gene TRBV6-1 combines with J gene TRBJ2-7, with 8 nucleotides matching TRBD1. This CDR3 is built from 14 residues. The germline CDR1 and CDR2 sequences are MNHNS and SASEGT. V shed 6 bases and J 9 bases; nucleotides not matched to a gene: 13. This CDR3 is CASSPAGTGTSQYF. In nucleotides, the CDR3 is TGTGCCAGCAGCCCCGCGGGGACAGGAACGTCGCAGTACTTC.

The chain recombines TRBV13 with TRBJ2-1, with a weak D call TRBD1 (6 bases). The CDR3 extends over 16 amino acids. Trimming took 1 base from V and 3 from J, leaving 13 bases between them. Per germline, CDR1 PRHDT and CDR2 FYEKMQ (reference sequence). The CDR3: CASSLATGQNYNEQFF. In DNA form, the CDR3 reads TGTGCCAGCAGCTTAGCGACTGGACAGAACTACAATGAGCAGTTCTTC.